The source of this TCR beta chain is a study of cytomegalovirus exposure and HLA in healthy donors. Study information: Some 200 million T cells yielded around 120 million unique TCR beta sequences in earlier analysis.

60 Vbeta and 13 Jbeta primers were used in PCR. Measured with immunoSEQ multiplex PCR; TCRdb has only the in-frame clones, and not every one. Of fewer than 200,000 clones listed, more than 75% were seen once; the top ten hold around 0.21%. Whole-study results and caveats: HLA alleles were associated with 15,000 to 20,000 TCR beta sequences in a later analysis at 0.05 false discovery rate. Earlier analysis looked at TCR beta V segments, and most were productive about 90% or about 30% of the time.

For this clone: The antigen is undetermined.

This CDR3 contains 20 residues. Germline CDR1 reads SGDLS; CDR2 reads YYNGEE. V lost 0 bases, J lost 2 bases, and 8 bases stayed unmatched. Sequenced input: PBMCs. The chain combines TRBV9 with TRBJ2-1, with TRBD2 identical over 16 bases. The clonotype originates from a girl under three years old in good health and CMV-seronegative. CDR3 coding DNA: TGTGCCAGCAGCGTAGGTGGGACTAGCGGGGGGGCCTACCCCTACAATGAGCAGTTCTTC. Translated, it gives CASSVGGTSGGAYPYNEQFF.